Sequencing of this TCR beta chain was carried out in a study of blood T cell repertoires in COVID-19. Clones were read by immunoSEQ multiplex PCR, and TCRdb kept only the in-frame ones, dropping some. Of about 300,000 clones in the sample, about 82% were seen once. Germline V gives CDR1 KGHSH, CDR2 LQKENI. This CDR3 spans 15 amino acids. Trimming left V 2 bases short and J 2 bases short, with 12 bases between. The clonotype was recovered from a woman aged 45 to 65 with acute or convalescent COVID-19. Sequencing was performed on peripheral blood. The V and J genes are TRBV18 and TRBJ2-5; possible D gene TRBD1, 7 bases. The CDR3 reads CASSPNQGGQETQYF. The CDR3 nucleotides are TGTGCCAGCTCACCAAACCAGGGGGGTCAAGAGACCCAGTACTTC. The full variable domain, with the rest looked up from reference TRBV18 and TRBJ2-5, is NAGVMQNPRHLVRRRGQEARLRCSPMKGHSHVYWYRQLPEEGLKFMVYLQKENIIDESGMPKERFSAEFPKEGPSILRIQQVVRGDSAAYFCASSPNQGGQETQYFGPGTRLLVL.